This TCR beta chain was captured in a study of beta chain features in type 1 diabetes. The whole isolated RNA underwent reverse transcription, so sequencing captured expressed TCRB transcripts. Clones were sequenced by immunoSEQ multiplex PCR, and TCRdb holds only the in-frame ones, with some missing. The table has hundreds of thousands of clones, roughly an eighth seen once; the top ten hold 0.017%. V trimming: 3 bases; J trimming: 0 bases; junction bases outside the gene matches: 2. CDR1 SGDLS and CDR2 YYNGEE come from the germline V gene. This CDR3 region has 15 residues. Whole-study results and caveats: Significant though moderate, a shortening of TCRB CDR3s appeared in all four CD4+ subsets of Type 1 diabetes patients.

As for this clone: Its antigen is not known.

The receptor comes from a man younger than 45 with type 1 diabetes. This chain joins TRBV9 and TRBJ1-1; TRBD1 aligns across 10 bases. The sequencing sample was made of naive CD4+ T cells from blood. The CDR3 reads CASSADRGVNTEAFF. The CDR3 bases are TGTGCCAGCAGCGCGGACAGGGGGGTGAACACTGAAGCTTTCTTT.